The 29 T cell receptor beta chains given below trace back to one sample, sequenced in a study of CD8 T cells in ankylosing spondylitis. MiXCR was run by TCRdb on the 5' RACE reads, yielding one entry per CDR3 protein. The sample lists tens of thousands of distinct CDR3 sequences, 5.5% to 8% occurring once. Sequenced: blood, either unsorted or a sorted T cell fraction (not recorded which). All receptors come from a male donor with ankylosing spondylitis or in good health (not recorded which).

There are many counts of this clonotype. V gene TRBV28 combines with J gene TRBJ2-1; no definite D call. CDR1 is MDHEN, CDR2 SYDVKM, per germline. This CDR3 has 12 amino acids. Trimming took 10 bases from V and 2 from J, leaving 9 bases between them. The CDR3 loop reads CATGSTYNEQFF. CDR3 bases: TGTGCCACAGGTAGCACCTACAATGAGCAGTTCTTC.

This clonotype was counted ten times or more. V and J are TRBV27 and TRBJ1-2, with 7 bases fitting TRBD1. CDR3 length: 14 residues. CDR1 MNHEY and CDR2 SMNVEV come from the germline V gene (reference sequence). The junction had 3 bases not matched to a gene; V was cut back by 5 bases and J by 0 bases. CDR3 residues: CASSLGTANYGYTF. The CDR3 DNA reads as TGTGCCAGCAGTCTCGGGACAGCTAACTATGGCTACACCTTC.

This clonotype was counted many times. J is TRBJ2-5 and V is TRBV29-1; 13 bases agree with TRBD2. The length of the CDR3 is 14 residues. V was pared by 4 bases and J by 4 bases, with 3 bases of the junction left unmatched. CDR1 SQVTM and CDR2 ANQGSEA come from the germline V gene. Here the CDR3 DNA reads TGCAGCGTTGCACTAGCGGGAGGGGGAGAGACCCAGTACTTC. Translation: CSVALAGGGETQYF.

This clonotype was recorded many times. CDR3 sequence: CASRGDGVGAFF. CDR3 in DNA: TGTGCCAGCCGCGGGGACGGCGTTGGAGCTTTCTTT. The chain employs TRBV12-3 or TRBV12-4 and TRBJ1-1, with a tentative D call TRBD1 (5 bases). Trimming took 8 bases from V and 10 from J, leaving 17 bases between them. The CDR3 sequence is 12 residues long.

The genes are TRBV27 and TRBJ2-5; D perhaps matches TRBD1 (5 bases). The V gene lost 7 bases and the J gene lost 5 bases, with 14 bases spanning the gap. The CDR3 extends over 13 amino acids. Germline CDR1 MNHEY, CDR2 SMNVEV (reference sequence). The CDR3 coding sequence is TGTGCCAGCACGGCAGGGCCCAGCGAGACCCAGTACTTC. Protein product: CASTAGPSETQYF.

This clonotype was counted many times. The genes are TRBV18 and TRBJ2-2; D is unresolved. This CDR3 is 12 amino acids long. CDR1 and CDR2 from the germline V gene are KGHSH and LQKENI. V was cut by 1 base and J by 6 bases, with 3 bases left in between. The CDR3 spells CASSPRSGELFF. As DNA, the CDR3 is TGTGCCAGCTCACCACGGTCCGGGGAGCTGTTTTTT.

This clonotype was detected many times. The V gene is TRBV20-1, the J gene TRBJ2-7, with TRBD2 matching 9 bases. CDR3 length: 15 residues. Trimming at V came to 0 bases and at J to 3 bases, leaving 6 bases not matched to a gene. Germline V gene data show CDR1 as DFQATT and CDR2 as SNEGSKA (reference sequence). CDR3 protein: CSARDPVAGDYEQYF. CDR3 DNA sequence: TGCAGTGCTAGAGATCCCGTAGCGGGGGACTACGAGCAGTACTTC.

This clonotype was counted many times. The V call is TRBV10-3, the J call TRBJ2-7; TRBD2 matches at 10 bases. CDR1 and CDR2 from the germline V gene are ENHRY and SYGVKD. CDR3 length: 15 amino acids. The J segment lost 1 base and the V segment lost 10 bases, leaving 10 bases of the junction unmatched. The CDR3 DNA sequence: TGTGCCACCCTGGGTCGGACTAGCGGATCCTACGAGCAGTACTTC. As protein: CATLGRTSGSYEQYF.

There are many counts of this clonotype. The genes are TRBV12-3 or TRBV12-4 and TRBJ1-2; 8 nucleotides line up with TRBD1. J was trimmed by 2 bases and V by 6 bases; bases with no gene match: 8. This CDR3 spans 15 amino acids. The CDR3: CASRQQGAKNYGYTF. CDR3 sequence (DNA): TGTGCCAGCAGACAGCAGGGGGCAAAAAACTATGGCTACACCTTC.

This sequence joins TRBV5-1 and TRBJ2-1; 8 positions match TRBD2. Per germline, CDR1 SGHRS and CDR2 YFSETQ. V shed 0 bases, J shed 9 bases, and the junction held 14 bases outside the gene matches. The CDR3 consists of 17 residues. Here the CDR3 reads CASSLGPGTRVSVEQFF. In DNA form, the CDR3 reads TGCGCCAGCAGCTTGGGGCCCGGGACTAGGGTTTCTGTTGAGCAGTTCTTC.

This clonotype was recorded at least ten times. The rearrangement joins TRBV28 to TRBJ2-7; D perhaps matches TRBD2 (6 bases). The CDR3 consists of 13 residues. The V end lost 6 bases, the J end lost 0 bases, and 9 bases lay between the germline ends. Per germline, CDR1 MDHEN and CDR2 SYDVKM. The CDR3 here is CASSWTISYEQYF. DNA for the CDR3: TGTGCCAGCAGCTGGACTATCTCCTACGAGCAGTACTTC.

This clonotype was seen at least ten times. The rearrangement uses TRBV28 and TRBJ2-7, with 8 bases that match TRBD2. The J segment lost 3 bases and the V segment lost 4 bases, leaving 11 bases of the junction unmatched. CDR1 is MDHEN and CDR2 is SYDVKM in the germline V gene. The CDR3 sequence is 16 residues long. The CDR3 DNA follows: TGTGCCAGCAGTTCGCCTGGGACTAGATTTCGCTACGAGCAGTACTTC. Amino acids: CASSSPGTRFRYEQYF. Full variable domain (rest looked up from reference TRBV28 and TRBJ2-7): DVKVTQSSRYLVKRTGEKVFLECVQDMDHENMFWYRQDPGLGLRLIYFSYDVKMKEKGDIPEGYSVSREKKERFSLILESASTNQTSMYLCASSSPGTRFRYEQYFGPGTRLTVT.

This clonotype has a count of ten or more. The chain has TRBV4-1 and TRBJ2-1; no firm D call. From germline, CDR1 is MGHRA and CDR2 YSYEKL. V was trimmed by 6 bases and J by 7 bases, leaving 16 bases between them. This CDR3 region has 14 residues. The CDR3 sequence is CASRWVPKSNEQFF. The DNA of the CDR3 is TGCGCCAGCAGATGGGTCCCCAAGTCAAATGAGCAGTTCTTC.

This clonotype was found many times. The chain recombines TRBV20-1 with TRBJ1-2; 7 positions agree with TRBD1. CDR1 DFQATT and CDR2 SNEGSKA come from the germline V gene (reference sequence). V lost 4 bases and J lost 5; bases outside the gene matches: 10. CDR3 length: 14 residues. The CDR3 coding sequence is TGCAGTGCTACTCGTACAGGGGCGGCTTATGGCTACACCTTC. Protein sequence: CSATRTGAAYGYTF.

This clonotype was counted at least ten times. This sequence joins TRBV25-1 and TRBJ2-7; D ambiguous. The CDR3 has 11 amino acids. CDR1 is MGHDK and CDR2 is SYGVNS in the germline V gene. V was trimmed by 9 bases and J by 6 bases, leaving 12 bases between them. CDR3 in DNA: TGTGCCAGTTCTTACATGGGCGAGCAGTACTTC. It specifies CASSYMGEQYF.

Ten or more counts support this clonotype. V usage is TRBV15 and J usage is TRBJ2-2; D not certain. Germline V lookup: CDR1 LNHNV, CDR2 YYDKDF (reference sequence). The CDR3 spans 15 residues. V dropped 0 bases and J dropped 1 base, with 6 bases sitting between them. CDR3: CATSRDPGNTGELFF. CDR3 DNA: TGTGCCACCAGCAGAGATCCAGGGAACACCGGGGAGCTGTTTTTT.

This clonotype came up many times. This chain connects TRBV6-4 to TRBJ2-3, with 7 bases aligning to TRBD1. The trim removed 0 bases at V and 1 base at J, leaving 1 base unmatched. The germline V gene encodes CDR1 MRHNA and CDR2 SNTAGT. The CDR3 has 15 amino acids. CDR3 sequence reads: CASSDSGGGTDTQYF. The CDR3 DNA is TGTGCCAGCAGTGACTCAGGGGGCGGCACAGATACGCAGTATTTT.

This clonotype was seen many times. This chain connects TRBV11-2 to TRBJ2-7; D might be TRBD1 or TRBD2, each matching 6 bases. The CDR3 is 14 residues long. Between the trimmed V and J ends, which lost 2 bases and 5 bases, there was a span of 13 bases. Germline-derived CDR1 and CDR2 are SGHAT and FQNNGV. CDR3 DNA sequence: TGTGCCAGCAGCTTATTGGGGGGCCCTCACGAGCAGTACTTC. Amino acids: CASSLLGGPHEQYF. Combining the CDR3 with reference TRBV11-2 and TRBJ2-7 gives the whole variable domain EAGVAQSPRYKIIEKRQSVAFWCNPISGHATLYWYQQILGQGPKLLIQFQNNGVVDDSQLPKDRFSAERLKGVDSTLKIQPAKLEDSAVYLCASSLLGGPHEQYFGPGTRLTVT.

This clonotype was observed many times. The chain couples TRBV29-1 to TRBJ2-3; D may be TRBD1 (6 bases). The CDR3 is made up of 12 amino acids. V was clipped by 8 bases and J by 2 bases, with 11 bases between them. Germline CDR1 SQVTM, CDR2 ANQGSEA. Written as DNA, the CDR3 is TGCAGCCATCAGGGGATCACAGATACGCAGTATTTT. Translation gives CSHQGITDTQYF.

This clonotype was detected many times. The rearrangement links TRBV6-4 to TRBJ2-1; 8 nucleotides agree with TRBD2. The CDR3 runs to 14 residues. In germline, CDR1 is MRHNA, CDR2 SNTAGT. Unmatched junction bases numbered 3, after V lost 2 bases and J lost 6 bases. CDR3 DNA sequence: TGTGCCAGCAGTGACCAAGGACTAGCCAATGAGCAGTTCTTC. This translates into CASSDQGLANEQFF.

The V and J genes are TRBV15 and TRBJ2-5; TRBD1 is a possible D gene (6 bases). CDR3 size: 13 residues. The germline V gene encodes CDR1 LNHNV and CDR2 YYDKDF (reference sequence). V lost 6 bases to trimming and J lost 4 bases, with 12 bases between them. CDR3 nucleotides: TGTGCCACCAGTTGGGCCAGGGGAGAGACCCAGTACTTC. Translating it yields CATSWARGETQYF.

Many counts were recorded for this clonotype. The chain couples TRBV12-3 or TRBV12-4 to TRBJ2-3, with 14 bases fitting TRBD2. V lost 7 bases to trimming and J lost 4 bases; unmatched junction nucleotides: 1. The CDR3 is made up of 14 amino acids. The CDR3: CASTTSGRADTQYF. The CDR3 DNA follows: TGTGCCAGCACGACTAGCGGGAGGGCAGATACGCAGTATTTT.

This clonotype was recorded many times. This chain uses TRBV2 with TRBJ1-5, with TRBD1 identical over 9 bases. Trimming took 6 bases from V and 4 from J; bases not matched to a gene: 10. CDR3 length: 16 amino acids. Germline V gene sequence: CDR1 SNHLY, CDR2 FYNNEI. This chain's CDR3 is CASRKGDRANNQPQHF. DNA of the CDR3: TGTGCCAGCAGAAAGGGGGACAGGGCAAATAATCAGCCCCAGCATTTT.

This clonotype was observed at least ten times. The chain employs TRBV7-8 and TRBJ1-3; D unresolved. CDR1 and CDR2 from the germline V gene are SGHVS and FQNEAQ. CDR3 length: 14 amino acids. The V gene lost 1 base and the J gene lost 2 bases, with 6 bases spanning the gap. CDR3 sequence (DNA): TGTGCCAGCAGCTTAGGGGTTGCTGGAAACACCATATATTTT. It is translated as CASSLGVAGNTIYF.

The V gene is TRBV3-1, the J gene TRBJ2-1; 8 positions agree with TRBD2. V gave up 5 bases and J gave up 6 bases; unmatched junction bases: 9. This CDR3 is 15 amino acids long. Germline CDR1 and CDR2: LGHDT and YNNKEL (reference sequence). The CDR3 DNA sequence: TGTGCCAGCAGCTACCGGCTACTAGCGGCCAATGAGCAGTTCTTC. Its protein is CASSYRLLAANEQFF.

The V call is TRBV13, the J call TRBJ2-1, with D possibly called TRBD1 or TRBD2 (5 bases each). Trimming stripped 5 bases from V and 5 bases from J, with 13 bases between. The germline CDR1 and CDR2 sequences are PRHDT and FYEKMQ (reference sequence). The CDR3 has 14 amino acids. The DNA of the CDR3 is TGTGCCAGCAGCGCCCCCTCGGGGCACAATGAGCAGTTCTTC. It is translated as CASSAPSGHNEQFF.

The table lists this clonotype with a few counts. The chain is built from TRBV5-1 and TRBJ2-4, with TRBD2 as a possible D gene (5 bases). The CDR3 covers 16 residues. Trimming removed 1 base at V and 0 bases at J, with 11 bases between. Germline-derived CDR1 and CDR2 are SGHRS and YFSETQ. In DNA form, the CDR3 reads TGCGCCAGCAGCTTGATCGGAGGAGGAGCCAAAAACATTCAGTACTTC. Its translation: CASSLIGGGAKNIQYF. The whole variable domain, remainder taken from reference TRBV5-1 and TRBJ2-4, is KAGVTQTPRYLIKTRGQQVTLSCSPISGHRSVSWYQQTPGQGLQFLFEYFSETQRNKGNFPGRFSGRQFSNSRSEMNVSTLELGDSALYLCASSLIGGGAKNIQYFGAGTRLSVL.

This clonotype was picked up many times. The chain has TRBV30 and TRBJ2-1; no clear D gene. V was cut by 4 bases and J by 2 bases, with 9 bases left in between. CDR3 length: 13 amino acids. Germline V lookup: CDR1 GTSNPN, CDR2 SVGIG (reference sequence). CDR3 DNA sequence: TGTGCCTGGAAAGGGTTAGCCTACAATGAGCAGTTCTTC. This codes for CAWKGLAYNEQFF.

The sample holds many counts of this clonotype. This chain joins TRBV15 and TRBJ2-4; weak D call: TRBD2 (5 bases). V was trimmed by 0 bases and J by 6 bases, leaving 15 bases between them. The CDR3 sequence is 16 residues long. Germline assignment: CDR1 LNHNV and CDR2 YYDKDF (reference sequence). CDR3 sequence (DNA): TGTGCCACCAGCAGAGATCACGGGGTGAAGGCAAACATTCAGTACTTC. Amino acid sequence: CATSRDHGVKANIQYF.